The 31 T cell receptor beta chains in this list originate from one sample, sequenced in a study of blood T cell repertoires in COVID-19. Data came from immunoSEQ multiplex PCR; TCRdb stores just in-frame clones and leaves some out. The sample holds around 53,000 clones, 75% to 80% seen once. Sequencing was done on a sample of peripheral blood. The receptors stem from a man in his fifties with active or convalescent COVID-19.

This clone was seen only once. The J gene is TRBJ2-5, the V gene TRBV19, with D possibly matching TRBD1 (6 bases). The CDR3 is 14 amino acids. Germline V CDR1 and CDR2: LNHDA, SQIVND (reference sequence). Trimming pared 4 bases from V and 2 bases from J, leaving 11 bases between. The CDR3 loop is CASSSTGRQETQYF. Written as DNA, the CDR3 is TGTGCCAGTAGTAGTACAGGGAGACAAGAGACCCAGTACTTC.

This CDR3 is CSASRVNGYTF. The CDR3 coding sequence is TGCAGTGCCAGCAGGGTTAATGGCTACACCTTC. The V call is TRBV20-1, the J call TRBJ1-2, with D possibly being TRBD1 (5 bases). The germline CDR1 and CDR2 sequences are DFQATT and SNEGSKA (reference sequence). The CDR3 extends over 11 amino acids. Trimming removed 6 bases at V and 6 bases at J, with 11 bases between.

This clone was seen a single time. This sequence joins TRBV7-9 and TRBJ2-7, with D possibly TRBD1 on 6 matching bases. The CDR3 is made up of 14 amino acids. V was pared by 3 bases and J by 6 bases, with 15 bases between. Germline CDR1 SEHNR, CDR2 FQNEAQ (reference sequence). CDR3 nucleotide sequence: TGTGCCAGCAGCTTCAGGGGCGCGAGCCGCGAGCAGTACTTC. Protein sequence: CASSFRGASREQYF.

The chain has TRBV7-3 and TRBJ2-7; the match to TRBD2 covers 9 bases. CDR3 length: 15 residues. Germline CDR1 is SGHTA and CDR2 is FQGTGA. With V trimmed by 5 bases and J by 4 bases, 9 bases remained unmatched. CDR3 coding DNA: TGTGCCAGCAGCCACGGGCCTAGCGGGGTGTACGAGCAGTACTTC. Protein product: CASSHGPSGVYEQYF.

V usage is TRBV10-1 and J usage is TRBJ2-3; 11 bases align to TRBD2. The CDR3 runs 17 residues. V gave up 6 bases and J gave up 2 bases; unmatched junction bases: 10. Germline CDR1 and CDR2: WNHNN and SYGVQD (reference sequence). The CDR3 loop reads CASSLGTSGLVTDTQYF. DNA of the CDR3: TGCGCCAGCAGCTTAGGGACTAGCGGACTCGTCACAGATACGCAGTATTTT.

The V gene is TRBV28, the J gene TRBJ1-1, with 9 bases aligning to TRBD1. CDR3 length: 17 amino acids. Trimming cost V 4 bases and J 0 bases; bases outside gene matches: 9. Looked up from germline, CDR1 is MDHEN and CDR2 is SYDVKM. The CDR3 DNA is TGTGCCAGCAGTTCATTAACAGGGGGCGGGGTGAACACTGAAGCTTTCTTT. It translates to CASSSLTGGGVNTEAFF.

The CDR3 sequence is CASSLTGANYGYTF. The DNA for the CDR3 is TGTGCCAGCAGCTTAACAGGGGCTAACTATGGCTACACCTTC. This chain uses TRBV7-2 with TRBJ1-2; TRBD1 aligns across 7 bases. The junction had 0 bases not matched to a gene; V was cut back by 2 bases and J by 0 bases. This CDR3 spans 14 amino acids. Germline CDR1 SGHTA, CDR2 FQGNSA.

This chain uses TRBV5-3 with TRBJ2-5, with TRBD1 matching over 8 bases. TRBV5-3 is an ORF; its function is uncertain. V shed 0 bases, J shed 5 bases, and the junction held 15 bases outside the gene matches. The CDR3 length is 18 residues. The DNA of the CDR3 is TGTGCCAGAAGCTTGGCCCCTCCCCTTCAGGGGGCTGGGGAGACCCAGTACTTC. Translating gives CARSLAPPLQGAGETQYF.

The chain employs TRBV25-1 and TRBJ1-1, with D possibly being TRBD1 (5 bases). The CDR3 runs to 13 residues. The V gene's germline CDR1 is MGHDK and CDR2 SYGVNS. Trimming stripped 6 bases from V and 1 base from J, with 9 bases between. CDR3 protein: CASRDTQNTEAFF. The CDR3, as DNA: TGTGCCAGCAGGGACACCCAGAACACTGAAGCTTTCTTT.

CDR3 DNA: TGTGCCAGCACCCTTCTGAATCAGCCCCAGCATTTT. Translating gives CASTLLNQPQHF. The gene calls are TRBV28 and TRBJ1-5; D unclear. Germline CDR1 and CDR2: MDHEN and SYDVKM. The CDR3 runs 12 residues. Between the trimmed V and J ends, which lost 7 bases and 4 bases, there was a span of 8 bases.

This clone occurred a few times. The chain is built from TRBV1 and TRBJ1-5. TRBV1 is a listed pseudogene. The length of the CDR3 is 14 residues. The CDR3 sequence: CTSSQDPEGEPQHF. The CDR3 nucleotides are TGCACCAGCAGCCAAGATCCGGAGGGAGAGCCCCAGCATTTT.

This sequence joins TRBV11-2 and TRBJ2-3; D perhaps matches TRBD2 (6 bases). Trimming shortened V by 5 bases and J by 3 bases, and 18 bases separated the two germline ends. Germline assignment: CDR1 SGHAT and CDR2 FQNNGV. This CDR3 has 16 residues. CDR3: CASSRGLRVMTDTQYF. CDR3 nucleotides: TGTGCCAGCAGCCGGGGACTGCGGGTAATGACAGATACGCAGTATTTT. The full variable domain, in which reference TRBV11-2 and TRBJ2-3 provide the parts outside the CDR3, is EAGVAQSPRYKIIEKRQSVAFWCNPISGHATLYWYQQILGQGPKLLIQFQNNGVVDDSQLPKDRFSAERLKGVDSTLKIQPAKLEDSAVYLCASSRGLRVMTDTQYFGPGTRLTVL.

J is TRBJ1-1 and V is TRBV9; D remains unclear. Trimming took 3 bases from V and 0 from J, leaving 6 bases between them. This CDR3 has 13 amino acids. Per germline, CDR1 SGDLS and CDR2 YYNGEE. The CDR3, as DNA: TGTGCCAGCAGCGAGAACATGAACACTGAAGCTTTCTTT. This codes for CASSENMNTEAFF.

This clone was seen only once. The V call is TRBV11-3, the J call TRBJ2-2, with 9 bases matching TRBD1. J was trimmed by 6 bases and V by 4 bases; bases with no gene match: 6. Germline assignment: CDR1 SGHNT and CDR2 YENEEA. The CDR3 runs 15 residues. The CDR3: CASSWGTGYAGELFF. Here the CDR3 DNA reads TGTGCCAGCAGCTGGGGGACAGGGTACGCCGGGGAGCTGTTTTTT.

The rearrangement joins TRBV7-8 to TRBJ1-6, with a tentative D call TRBD1 (6 bases). Per germline, CDR1 SGHVS and CDR2 FQNEAQ. Trimming took off 1 base at V and 9 bases at J, with 22 bases between the two ends. The CDR3 is 18 residues long. The CDR3 region has the DNA TGTGCCAGCAGCTTAGGTCGGTTGATTAGTCAGGGGTTTTCACCCCTCCACTTT. This codes for CASSLGRLISQGFSPLHF. Full variable domain (rest looked up from reference TRBV7-8 and TRBJ1-6): GAGVSQSPRYKVAKRGQDVALRCDPISGHVSLFWYQQALGQGPEFLTYFQNEAQLDKSGLPSDRFFAERPEGSVSTLKIQRTQQEDSAVYLCASSLGRLISQGFSPLHFGNGTRLTVT.

This clone turned up a few times. The gene calls are TRBV27 and TRBJ1-6; 8 bases line up with TRBD1. Germline values: CDR1 MNHEY, CDR2 SMNVEV (reference sequence). The CDR3 is 16 amino acids. Trimming removed 6 bases from V and 0 bases from J; junction bases left unmatched: 4. The CDR3 sequence: CASSHRGSSYNSPLHF. The CDR3 region has the DNA TGTGCCAGCAGCCACAGGGGGAGCTCCTATAATTCACCCCTCCACTTT.

This chain joins TRBV9 and TRBJ2-5; no reliable D call. The CDR3 covers 15 residues. CDR1 SGDLS and CDR2 YYNGEE come from the germline V gene. Trimming removed 0 bases at V and 2 bases at J, with 11 bases between. For the CDR3, the DNA is TGTGCCAGCAGCGTAGAGGCAGGTCGTCAAGAGACCCAGTACTTC. Amino acids: CASSVEAGRQETQYF.

This clone occurred once. The CDR3 sequence is CASSLAASPSTGELFF. The CDR3 region has the DNA TGCGCCAGCAGCTTGGCCGCGTCGCCTTCGACCGGGGAGCTGTTTTTT. V gene TRBV5-1 combines with J gene TRBJ2-2; D uncertain. The CDR3 extends over 16 amino acids. Deletions cut 0 bases from V and 5 bases from J, with 14 bases between. The germline CDR1 and CDR2 sequences are SGHRS and YFSETQ.

The rearrangement uses TRBV4-2 and TRBJ2-2, with 7 nucleotides matching TRBD2. The germline CDR1 and CDR2 sequences are LGHNA and YNFKEQ. Trimming cost V 7 bases and J 4 bases; bases outside gene matches: 12. This CDR3 is 16 amino acids long. The CDR3: CASTSPIPGGTGELFF. In DNA form, the CDR3 reads TGTGCCAGCACCTCCCCCATTCCGGGGGGCACCGGGGAGCTGTTTTTT.

The chain recombines TRBV19 with TRBJ2-5; tentative D call: TRBD2 (6 bases). The CDR3 sequence is 14 residues long. Germline values: CDR1 LNHDA, CDR2 SQIVND (reference sequence). The ends were cut back, 5 bases at V and 4 bases at J, with 14 bases in the middle. The CDR3 sequence is CASSGGTFGETQYF. In DNA form, the CDR3 reads TGTGCCAGTAGTGGGGGGACGTTCGGAGAGACCCAGTACTTC.

This chain uses TRBV19 with TRBJ1-4, with D maybe TRBD1 (6 bases). Germline V gene lookup returns CDR1 LNHDA and CDR2 SQIVND (reference sequence). The CDR3 spans 15 residues. The germline V and J ends were trimmed by 4 bases and 4 bases, with 13 bases remaining between them. CDR3 nucleotide sequence: TGTGCCAGTAGTACCCCACAGGGTGATAATGAAAAACTGTTTTTT. This encodes CASSTPQGDNEKLFF.

V gene TRBV3-1 (or the pseudogene TRBV3-2) combines with J gene TRBJ1-2, with D maybe TRBD1 (6 bases). The CDR3 is made up of 14 amino acids. The V end lost 0 bases, the J end lost 6 bases, and 11 bases lay between the germline ends. CDR1 LGHDT and CDR2 YNNKEL come from the germline V gene (reference sequence). In DNA, the CDR3 is TGTGCCAGCAGCCAAGACTTACAGGGAAATGGCTACACCTTC. This codes for CASSQDLQGNGYTF.

The chain joins TRBV13 to TRBJ2-5; 7 bases match TRBD1. CDR1 is PRHDT and CDR2 is FYEKMQ in the germline V gene (reference sequence). This CDR3 has 14 amino acids. V lost 3 bases to trimming and J lost 2 bases; unmatched junction nucleotides: 3. The CDR3 is CASSLRTGQETQYF. The CDR3 coding sequence is TGTGCCAGCAGCTTGCGGACAGGACAAGAGACCCAGTACTTC.

The V and J genes are TRBV29-1 and TRBJ1-3; the D is unclear. V was trimmed by 1 base and J by 0 bases, leaving 4 bases between them. Looked up from germline, CDR1 is SQVTM and CDR2 is ANQGSEA. The CDR3 is made up of 13 amino acids. The CDR3 region has the DNA TGCAGCGTTGAAGCGGGCTCTGGAAACACCATATATTTT. Protein product: CSVEAGSGNTIYF. The variable domain in full, with the rest retrieved from reference TRBV29-1 and TRBJ1-3, is SAVISQKPSRDICQRGTSLTIQCQVDSQVTMMFWYRQQPGQSLTLIATANQGSEATYESGFVIDKFPISRPNLTFSTLTVSNMSPEDSSIYLCSVEAGSGNTIYFGEGSWLTVV.

The V gene is TRBV5-1, the J gene TRBJ2-7; D perhaps matches TRBD1 (5 bases). CDR1 SGHRS and CDR2 YFSETQ come from the germline V gene. The CDR3 covers 14 residues. The V end lost 0 bases, the J end lost 2 bases, and 9 bases lay between the germline ends. The CDR3 coding sequence is TGCGCCAGCAGCTTGGGGATGGACACCTACGAGCAGTACTTC. Its protein is CASSLGMDTYEQYF.

V and J are TRBV4-2 and TRBJ2-3; 13 nucleotides line up with TRBD2. With 11 bases clipped from V and 5 bases from J, the junction kept 7 bases outside the gene matches. Germline CDR1 LGHNA, CDR2 YNFKEQ. CDR3 length equals 14 residues. CDR3 nucleotides: TGTGCCGTCGGGACTAGCGGGAAGGGAGATACGCAGTATTTT. It yields the protein CAVGTSGKGDTQYF.

The CDR3: CASSSRGFSYEQYF. The CDR3 DNA reads TGTGCCAGCAGCTCCAGGGGGTTTAGCTACGAGCAGTACTTC. This chain uses TRBV7-2 with TRBJ2-7, with 7 bases matching TRBD1. Unmatched junction bases numbered 6, after V lost 4 bases and J lost 3 bases. The CDR3 extends over 14 amino acids. Germline V CDR1 and CDR2: SGHTA, FQGNSA.

The V call is TRBV10-1, the J call TRBJ1-1, with D maybe TRBD1 (5 bases). This CDR3 is 15 amino acids long. Germline loops: CDR1 WNHNN, CDR2 SYGVQD (reference sequence). V lost 0 bases and J lost 4, with 12 bases in between. As DNA, the CDR3 is TGCGCCAGCAGTGAGTCAACAGGCCTGGGCACTGAAGCTTTCTTT. This gives the protein CASSESTGLGTEAFF.

The J gene is TRBJ2-5, the V gene TRBV4-2; the D is unclear. CDR1 is LGHNA and CDR2 is YNFKEQ in the germline V gene. Trimming pared 0 bases from V and 0 bases from J, leaving 8 bases between. The CDR3 extends over 15 amino acids. For the CDR3, the DNA is TGTGCCAGCAGCCAAGATGGTCAGGACCAAGAGACCCAGTACTTC. Residues: CASSQDGQDQETQYF.

V gene TRBV15 combines with J gene TRBJ2-2; 7 nucleotides line up with TRBD1. Losses at the gene ends were 2 bases for V and 5 bases for J; bases not matched to a gene: 2. The CDR3 runs to 14 residues. The germline V gene has CDR1 LNHNV and CDR2 YYDKDF (reference sequence). The chain's CDR3 is CATSRQTGTGELFF. CDR3 nucleotides: TGTGCCACCAGCAGACAGACAGGGACCGGGGAGCTGTTTTTT.

In its sample, this clone was seen once. The chain couples TRBV18 to TRBJ2-7; possibly TRBD1 for D (6 bases). The CDR3 extends over 13 amino acids. V was shortened by 3 bases and J by 4 bases, with 10 bases between the two germline ends. Looked up from germline, CDR1 is KGHSH and CDR2 is LQKENI. DNA for the CDR3: TGTGCCAGCTCACCCGCGACAGGATACGAGCAGTACTTC. Protein sequence: CASSPATGYEQYF.